Listed below are T cell receptor beta chains from one sample, sequenced in a study of cytomegalovirus exposure and HLA in healthy donors. The assay was immunoSEQ multiplex PCR, and TCRdb's table has in-frame clones only and misses some. The data contain approximately 100,000 clones, 75% of them singletons. The sample consisted of PBMCs. These receptors came from a male donor in good health and CMV-seropositive. CDR3s include the opening cysteine and the closing phenylalanine or tryptophan. The order of the fields is CDR3 DNA, CDR3 protein, V gene, clone size, D gene, J gene. The D gene is left open where the match is weak. Not every row has a clone size; where given, it reads once, few, many or a size class.

TGTGCCAGCAGCTTATCTCCCGGCGGGGACTCTAACTATGGCTACACCTTC,CASSLSPGGDSNYGYTF,TRBV7-2,NA,NA,TRBJ1-2
TGTGCCGGCGGCTCCTCCTATAATTCACCCCTCCACTTT,CAGGSSYNSPLHF,TRBV6-1,NA,NA,TRBJ1-6
TGCGCCAGCAGCTTGGGACAGCTTAATGAAAAACTGTTTTTT,CASSLGQLNEKLFF,TRBV5-1,NA,NA,TRBJ1-4
TGCGCCAGCACCGACAGGGGTCTGGAGACCCAGTACTTC,CASTDRGLETQYF,TRBV5-1,NA,TRBD1,TRBJ2-5
TGTGCCAGCAGCGCGACAGGGGACGCTAGTGTTGAGCAGTTCTTC,CASSATGDASVEQFF,TRBV9,NA,TRBD1,TRBJ2-1
TGTGCCATCAACGCCAAGGGACAGCAGAACACTGAAGCTTTCTTT,CAINAKGQQNTEAFF,TRBV10-3,NA,TRBD1,TRBJ1-1
TGTGCCAGCAGCACACTAACGGTCGGTGGGGAAAAACTGTTTTTT,CASSTLTVGGEKLFF,TRBV7-2,NA,NA,TRBJ1-4
TGCGCCAGCGAAGGGGACTCCGGGGGGGAGACCCAGTACTTC,CASEGDSGGETQYF,TRBV5-1,few,TRBD2,TRBJ2-5
TGTGCCAGCAGCCAAGGGGTAGGGAGTGAAGCTTTCTTT,CASSQGVGSEAFF,TRBV4-2,NA,NA,TRBJ1-1
TGTGCCAGCAGCTCGAGACACAGACTAGCGGGGGGCTACGAGCAGTACTTC,CASSSRHRLAGGYEQYF,TRBV5-8,NA,TRBD2,TRBJ2-7
TGCGCCAGCAGTCAAAGAGGGACAGGGGGGTACCCATATAGCAATCAGCCCCAGCATTTT,CASSQRGTGGYPYSNQPQHF,TRBV23-1,NA,TRBD1,TRBJ1-5
TGCAGCGTTGAAAGGGGGCGAGGCTATGGCTACACCTTC,CSVERGRGYGYTF,TRBV29-1,NA,TRBD1,TRBJ1-2
TGTGCCAGCAGTCTACCGGGACAGGGCATCCACGAGCAGTACTTC,CASSLPGQGIHEQYF,TRBV5-5,few,TRBD1,TRBJ2-7
TGTGCCAGCAGTTTATCGGGCAGGTCACCCTTTGGGTTTTTT,CASSLSGRSPFGFF,TRBV27,few,NA,TRBJ1-4
TGTGCCAGCAGCGTATGGGCAGTACCCTCCTACGAGCAGTACTTC,CASSVWAVPSYEQYF,TRBV9,NA,NA,TRBJ2-7
TGTGCCAGCAGCGAGCGGGGATTTAACAATGAGCAGTTCTTC,CASSERGFNNEQFF,TRBV5-6,NA,TRBD2,TRBJ2-1
TGCGCCAGCAGCCCATCCCCGGGGAACCAAGAGACCCAGTACTTC,CASSPSPGNQETQYF,TRBV4-3,few,NA,TRBJ2-5
TGTGCCAGCTCACCAGCCGGGACACCCGTATGGGCCCAGCATTTT,CASSPAGTPVWAQHF,TRBV18,NA,NA,TRBJ1-5
TGTGCCAGCAGTTACCCAGGGATGGAGACCCAGTACTTC,CASSYPGMETQYF,TRBV6-6,once,NA,TRBJ2-5
TGTGCCAGCAAACAGGGGTTGAACACTGAAGCTTTCTTT,CASKQGLNTEAFF,TRBV2,once,TRBD1,TRBJ1-1
TGTGCCTGGAGCCCGACAGGGAATGAGCAGTACTTC,CAWSPTGNEQYF,TRBV30,NA,TRBD1,TRBJ2-7
TGTGCCAGCAGCACGCGCCCACGTTCCCCCAACAGGCCAGGCGCTGAAGCTTTCTTT,CASSTRPRSPNRPGAEAFF,TRBV21-1,NA,NA,TRBJ1-1
TGCAGCTCGAGCGGGGGGGCACAAAAGATTCCTAATGAGCAGTTCTTC,CSSSGGAQKIPNEQFF,TRBV29-1,NA,TRBD2,TRBJ2-1
TGTGCCAGCTCACCCGACAGGGGTCTGTTCTACACCTTC,CASSPDRGLFYTF,TRBV18,NA,TRBD1,TRBJ1-2
TGTGCCAGCAGGCGGGAGGGTGGGTACGAGCAGTACTTC,CASRREGGYEQYF,TRBV7-9,NA,TRBD2,TRBJ2-7
TGTGCCAGCAGTCAGAACACTGAAGCTTTCTTT,CASSQNTEAFF,TRBV25-1,NA,NA,TRBJ1-1
TGTGCCAGCAGAGACCGGGGAGGGACTGAAGCTTTCTTT,CASRDRGGTEAFF,TRBV6-1,NA,NA,TRBJ1-1
TGTGCCAGTACTGCCGGGGGGGCCGAGCAGTACTTC,CASTAGGAEQYF,TRBV19,few,TRBD2,TRBJ2-7
TGTGCCAGCAGCCTTGGACAGGGAGTCTACGAGCAGTACTTC,CASSLGQGVYEQYF,TRBV5-6,NA,TRBD1,TRBJ2-7